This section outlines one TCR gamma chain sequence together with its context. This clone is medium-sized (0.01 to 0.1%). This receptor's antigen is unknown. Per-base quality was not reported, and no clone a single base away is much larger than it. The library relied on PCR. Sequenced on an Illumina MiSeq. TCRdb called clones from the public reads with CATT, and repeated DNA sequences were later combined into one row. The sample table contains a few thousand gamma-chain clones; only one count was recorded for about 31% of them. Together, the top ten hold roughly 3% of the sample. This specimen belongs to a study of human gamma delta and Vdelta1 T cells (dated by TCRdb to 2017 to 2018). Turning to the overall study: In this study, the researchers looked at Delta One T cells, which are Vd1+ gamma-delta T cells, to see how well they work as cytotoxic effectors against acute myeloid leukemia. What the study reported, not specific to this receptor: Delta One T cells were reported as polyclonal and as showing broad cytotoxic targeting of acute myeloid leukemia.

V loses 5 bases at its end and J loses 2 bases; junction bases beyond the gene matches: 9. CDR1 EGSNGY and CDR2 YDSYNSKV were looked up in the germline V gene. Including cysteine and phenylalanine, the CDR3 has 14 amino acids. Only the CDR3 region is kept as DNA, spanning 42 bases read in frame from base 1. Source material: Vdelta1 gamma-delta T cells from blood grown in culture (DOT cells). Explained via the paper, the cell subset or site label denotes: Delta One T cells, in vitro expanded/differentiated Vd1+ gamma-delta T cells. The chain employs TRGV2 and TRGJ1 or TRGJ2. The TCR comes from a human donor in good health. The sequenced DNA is TGTGCCACCTGGGCGAGACTGGATTATTATAAGAAACTCTTT. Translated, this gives CATWARLDYYKKLF.